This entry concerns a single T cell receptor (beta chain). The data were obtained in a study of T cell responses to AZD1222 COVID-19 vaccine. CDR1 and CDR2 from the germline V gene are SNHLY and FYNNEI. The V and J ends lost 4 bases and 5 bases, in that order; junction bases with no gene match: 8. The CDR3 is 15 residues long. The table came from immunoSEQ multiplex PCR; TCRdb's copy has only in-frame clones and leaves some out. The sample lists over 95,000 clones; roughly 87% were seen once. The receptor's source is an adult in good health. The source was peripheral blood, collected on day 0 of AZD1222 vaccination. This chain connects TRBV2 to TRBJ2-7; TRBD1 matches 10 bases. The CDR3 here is CASSALRQGADEQYF. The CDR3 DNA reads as TGTGCCAGCAGTGCCCTCCGACAGGGGGCGGACGAGCAGTACTTC.